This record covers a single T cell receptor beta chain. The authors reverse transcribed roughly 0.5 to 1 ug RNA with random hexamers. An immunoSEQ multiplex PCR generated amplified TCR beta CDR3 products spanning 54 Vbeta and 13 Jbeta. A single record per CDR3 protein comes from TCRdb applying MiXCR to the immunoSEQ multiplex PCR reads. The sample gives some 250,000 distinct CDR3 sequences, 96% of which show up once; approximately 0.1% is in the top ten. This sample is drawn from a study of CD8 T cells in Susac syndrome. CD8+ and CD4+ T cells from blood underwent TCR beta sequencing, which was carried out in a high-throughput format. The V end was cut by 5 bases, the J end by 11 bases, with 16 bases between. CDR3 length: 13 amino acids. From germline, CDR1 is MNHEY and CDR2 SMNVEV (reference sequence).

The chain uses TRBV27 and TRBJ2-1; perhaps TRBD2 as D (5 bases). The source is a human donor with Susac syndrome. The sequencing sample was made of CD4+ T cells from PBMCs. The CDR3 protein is CASSPSIWEKQFF. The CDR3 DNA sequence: TGTGCCAGCAGTCCGTCTATATGGGAGAAGCAGTTCTTC.